This TCR beta chain was recovered during a study of a mutant IDH1 vaccine in newly diagnosed glioma. Study-wide context: Vaccines were begun 4-6 weeks after radiotherapy alone, or with temozolomide cycles. Every participant had undergone radiotherapy, temozolomide, or both before, and most underwent both.

This CDR3 contains 13 residues. Losses at the gene ends were 7 bases for V and 2 bases for J; bases not matched to a gene: 5. The V gene's germline CDR1 is MDHEN and CDR2 SYDVKM. Sequenced by immunoSEQ multiplex PCR; TCRdb stores in-frame clones only, minus some. In the table there are tens of thousands of clones, roughly 80% of which are singletons. A remark on this clone: Its matching antigen is unknown.

The time point: week 35, safety follow-up. The vaccine gave 300 ug of a 20-mer mutant IDH1 peptide subcutaneously per dose. New WHO grade 3 or 4 astrocytomas that were IDH1-mutant and ATRX-lost occurred in the donors. Sequenced here: PBMCs, sampled from a glioma patient whose treatment included an IDH1 peptide vaccine. The TCR comes from a man aged 25-45 years with glioma. The chain employs TRBV28 and TRBJ2-7, with 7 bases identical to TRBD2. The CDR3 DNA reads as TGTGCCAGCAAGCGGGGAGCTACCTACGAGCAGTACTTC. This translates into CASKRGATYEQYF.